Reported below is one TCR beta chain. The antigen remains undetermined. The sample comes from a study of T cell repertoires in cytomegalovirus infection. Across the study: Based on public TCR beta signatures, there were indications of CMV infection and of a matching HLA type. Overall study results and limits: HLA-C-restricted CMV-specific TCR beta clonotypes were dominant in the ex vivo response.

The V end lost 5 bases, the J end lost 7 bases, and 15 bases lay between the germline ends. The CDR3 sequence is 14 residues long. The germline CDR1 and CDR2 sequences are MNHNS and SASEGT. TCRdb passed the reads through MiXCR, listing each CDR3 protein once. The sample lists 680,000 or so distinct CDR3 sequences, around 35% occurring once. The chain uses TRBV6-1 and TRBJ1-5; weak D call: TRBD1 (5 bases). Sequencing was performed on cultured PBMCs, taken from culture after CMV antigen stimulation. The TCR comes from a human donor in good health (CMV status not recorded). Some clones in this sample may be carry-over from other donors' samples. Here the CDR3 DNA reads TGTGCCAGCAGTCACTCCGGAGGGGACCAGCCCCAGCATTTT. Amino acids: CASSHSGGDQPQHF.